A single sample gave rise to the 14 T cell receptor beta chains below, sequenced in a study of T cell responses to AZD1222 COVID-19 vaccine. The data were produced by immunoSEQ multiplex PCR, yet TCRdb's version contains in-frame clones alone and is incomplete. This sample has tens of thousands of clones, with around 90% found just once. The input for sequencing was peripheral blood, taken on day 0 of AZD1222 vaccination. Receptor source: an adult in good health.

The sample holds one count of this clone. V is TRBV3-1 (or the pseudogene TRBV3-2) and J is TRBJ2-3; 10 nucleotides align to TRBD2. CDR3 length equals 17 residues. V was clipped by 1 base and J by 4 bases; unmatched bases: 8. Germline CDR1 LGHDT, CDR2 YNNKEL (reference sequence). The CDR3 reads CASSQGTSGSRADTQYF. Here the CDR3 DNA reads TGTGCCAGCAGCCAAGGGACTAGCGGATCAAGGGCAGATACGCAGTATTTT.

The gene calls are TRBV29-1 and TRBJ1-5, with D perhaps TRBD1 (6 bases). Per germline, CDR1 SQVTM and CDR2 ANQGSEA. Trimming left V 4 bases short and J 3 bases short, with 10 bases between. This CDR3 has 13 residues. The CDR3 reads CSVGGAYNQPQHF. The CDR3 region has the DNA TGCAGCGTTGGGGGGGCCTACAATCAGCCCCAGCATTTT.

The rearrangement joins TRBV7-9 to TRBJ2-3; 9 nucleotides line up with TRBD2. The length of the CDR3 is 17 residues. Germline V gene sequence: CDR1 SEHNR, CDR2 FQNEAQ (reference sequence). J lost 0 bases, V lost 4 bases, and 8 bases had no gene match. This chain's CDR3 is CASSSRSLAGSTDTQYF. The CDR3 DNA sequence: TGTGCCAGCAGCTCCAGATCCCTAGCGGGGAGCACAGATACGCAGTATTTT.

The V and J genes are TRBV19 and TRBJ1-2; 10 bases agree with TRBD1. Trimming removed 4 bases from V and 4 bases from J; junction bases left unmatched: 6. Germline V lookup: CDR1 LNHDA, CDR2 SQIVND (reference sequence). The CDR3 loop spans 15 amino acids. DNA of the CDR3: TGTGCCAGTAGTACCGGGACAGGGGAACGCTATGGCTACACCTTC. It yields the protein CASSTGTGERYGYTF.

The chain links TRBV5-4 to TRBJ1-1, with a weak D call TRBD1 (6 bases). The V and J ends lost 4 bases and 6 bases respectively, with 10 bases between them. This CDR3 has 12 amino acids. Germline V gene sequence: CDR1 SGHNT, CDR2 YYREEE (reference sequence). CDR3 region: CASSQGGSEAFF. Written as DNA, the CDR3 is TGTGCCAGCAGCCAAGGGGGATCTGAAGCTTTCTTT.

J is TRBJ1-4 and V is TRBV11-2, with D possibly being TRBD1 (6 bases). Germline lookup yields CDR1 SGHAT and CDR2 FQNNGV. V lost 2 bases and J 5 bases, leaving 12 bases between the germline ends. The CDR3 consists of 15 residues. The DNA for the CDR3 is TGTGCCAGCAGCTTATGGACAGACGGGAATGAAAAACTGTTTTTT. Translated, it gives CASSLWTDGNEKLFF. The variable domain in full, with the rest retrieved from reference TRBV11-2 and TRBJ1-4, is EAGVAQSPRYKIIEKRQSVAFWCNPISGHATLYWYQQILGQGPKLLIQFQNNGVVDDSQLPKDRFSAERLKGVDSTLKIQPAKLEDSAVYLCASSLWTDGNEKLFFGSGTQLSVL.

The chain uses TRBV12-3 or TRBV12-4 and TRBJ1-1; D remains ambiguous. V gave up 1 base and J gave up 11 bases, with 8 bases separating them. The CDR3 is 11 amino acids. The CDR3 spells CASSLEGRAFF. The DNA for the CDR3 is TGTGCCAGCAGTTTAGAAGGGCGCGCTTTCTTT.

The V and J genes are TRBV15 and TRBJ2-7; possibly TRBD2 for D (5 bases). CDR3 length: 16 residues. Trimming stripped 0 bases from V and 4 bases from J, with 16 bases between. CDR1 is LNHNV and CDR2 is YYDKDF in the germline V gene (reference sequence). Here the CDR3 DNA reads TGTGCCACCAGCAGAGATACCTCCGGAGGTGGATACGAGCAGTACTTC. This sequence encodes CATSRDTSGGGYEQYF. The whole variable domain, filled in from reference TRBV15 and TRBJ2-7, reads DAMVIQNPRYQVTQFGKPVTLSCSQTLNHNVMYWYQQKSSQAPKLLFHYYDKDFNNEADTPDNFQSRRPNTSFCFLDIRSPGLGDTAMYLCATSRDTSGGGYEQYFGPGTRLTVT.

This chain's CDR3 is CASSRGMNTEAFF. CDR3 nucleotide sequence: TGTGCCAGCAGCAGAGGAATGAACACTGAAGCTTTCTTT. The J gene is TRBJ1-1, the V gene TRBV28; the D is unclear. Trimming took 6 bases from V and 0 from J, leaving 8 bases between them. Per the germline V gene, CDR1 is MDHEN and CDR2 is SYDVKM. The CDR3 runs to 13 residues.

The chain uses TRBV27 and TRBJ1-5; the match to TRBD1 covers 7 bases. Losses at the gene ends were 5 bases for V and 7 bases for J; bases not matched to a gene: 5. This CDR3 spans 13 amino acids. Germline V lookup: CDR1 MNHEY, CDR2 SMNVEV (reference sequence). CDR3 nucleotides: TGTGCCAGCAGTCCCCCAGGGGGGCAGCCCCAGCATTTT. Its translation: CASSPPGGQPQHF.

CDR3 coding DNA: TGCAGCGTAAGTGCGGGGGCACATAATTCACCCCTCCACTTT. It encodes CSVSAGAHNSPLHF. The V gene is TRBV29-1, the J gene TRBJ1-6; D is possibly TRBD1 (6 bases). The V end was cut by 6 bases, the J end by 5 bases, with 14 bases between. This CDR3 is built from 14 residues. Looked up from germline, CDR1 is SQVTM and CDR2 is ANQGSEA.

This chain joins TRBV5-4 and TRBJ1-3; D might be TRBD1 (6 bases). CDR1 is SGHNT and CDR2 is YYREEE in the germline V gene (reference sequence). V was clipped by 2 bases and J by 4 bases, with 16 bases between them. The CDR3 length is 16 residues. The CDR3 sequence: CASSFSGASLGNTIYF. DNA for the CDR3: TGTGCCAGCAGCTTTTCAGGGGCCTCTCTGGGAAACACCATATATTTT.

V gene TRBV7-2 combines with J gene TRBJ1-1, with unresolved D. V was clipped by 1 base and J by 4 bases, with 4 bases between them. This CDR3 spans 12 amino acids. The V gene's germline CDR1 is SGHTA and CDR2 FQGNSA. In DNA, the CDR3 is TGTGCCAGCAGCTTAGGATTCACTGAAGCTTTCTTT. It encodes CASSLGFTEAFF.

In DNA, the CDR3 is TGTGCCAGCAGGGCAGGGGGCGGTACAGCTTTCTTT. It codes for CASRAGGGTAFF. The chain combines TRBV12-3 or TRBV12-4 with TRBJ1-1; TRBD1 matches at 8 bases. This CDR3 is built from 12 residues. The junction had 7 bases not matched to a gene; V was cut back by 6 bases and J by 10 bases.